The 3 T cell receptor beta chains below were found in one sample sequenced in a study of monozygotic twins with inflammatory bowel disease. After re-calling the 5' RACE reads, TCRdb lists one entry per CDR3 protein, DNA absent. The table lists a few hundred thousand distinct CDR3 sequences. The specimen was blood. These TCRs come from a human donor with ulcerative colitis or Crohn's disease, or a healthy co-twin of an affected twin (not recorded which).

The chain employs TRBV20-1 and TRBJ2-7. The CDR3 runs to 14 residues. CDR1 and CDR2 (germline): DFQATT, SNEGSKA (reference sequence). CDR3 sequence: CSARTLGKSDEQYF.

The chain couples TRBV7-2 to TRBJ2-1; TCRdb names TRBD2, which stays unverified in the absence of DNA. CDR1 SGHTA and CDR2 FQGNSA come from the germline V gene. This CDR3 region has 13 residues. The CDR3 spells CASSPGLTYEQFF.

The V gene is TRBV20-1, the J gene TRBJ1-1; TCRdb's D call, TRBD1, is unchecked because there is no DNA. This CDR3 contains 14 residues. Germline V gene lookup returns CDR1 DFQATT and CDR2 SNEGSKA (reference sequence). This chain's CDR3 is CSARDGQSNTEAFF.